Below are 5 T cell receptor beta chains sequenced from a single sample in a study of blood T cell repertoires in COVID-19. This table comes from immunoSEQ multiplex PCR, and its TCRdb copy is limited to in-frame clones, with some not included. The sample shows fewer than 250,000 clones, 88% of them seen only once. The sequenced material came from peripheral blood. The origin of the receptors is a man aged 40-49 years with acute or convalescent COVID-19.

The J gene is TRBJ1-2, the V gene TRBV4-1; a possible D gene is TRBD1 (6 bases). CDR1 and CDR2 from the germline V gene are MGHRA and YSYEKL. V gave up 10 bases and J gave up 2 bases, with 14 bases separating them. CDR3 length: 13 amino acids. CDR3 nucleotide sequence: TGCGCCACTTCTTTAGGACAGAACTATGGCTACACCTTC. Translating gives CATSLGQNYGYTF.

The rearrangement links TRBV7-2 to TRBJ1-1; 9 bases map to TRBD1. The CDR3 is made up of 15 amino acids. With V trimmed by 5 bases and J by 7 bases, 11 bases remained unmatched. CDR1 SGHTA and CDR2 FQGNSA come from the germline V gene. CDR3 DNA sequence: TGTGCCAGCAGCGGCTACCGGGACAGGGTTAATGAAGCTTTCTTT. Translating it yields CASSGYRDRVNEAFF.

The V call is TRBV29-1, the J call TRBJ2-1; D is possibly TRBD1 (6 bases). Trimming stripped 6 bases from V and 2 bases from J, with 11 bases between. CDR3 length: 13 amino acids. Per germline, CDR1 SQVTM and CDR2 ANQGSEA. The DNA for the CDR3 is TGCAGCGTCCAGGGGTTAACCTACAATGAGCAGTTCTTC. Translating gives CSVQGLTYNEQFF.

CDR3 sequence reads: CASSIQGSRARAFF. CDR3 coding DNA: TGTGCCAGTAGTATACAGGGGTCAAGGGCGAGGGCTTTCTTT. The V call is TRBV19, the J call TRBJ1-1, with D possibly being TRBD1 (6 bases). The CDR3 extends over 14 amino acids. With 2 bases removed from V and 11 bases from J, the gap between germline ends came to 18 bases. CDR1 and CDR2 from the germline V gene are LNHDA and SQIVND (reference sequence).

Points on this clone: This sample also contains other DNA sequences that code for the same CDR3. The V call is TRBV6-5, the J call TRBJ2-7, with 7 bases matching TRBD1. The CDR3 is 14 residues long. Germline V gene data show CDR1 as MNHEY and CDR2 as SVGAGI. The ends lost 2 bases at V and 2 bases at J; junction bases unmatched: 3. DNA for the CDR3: TGTGCCAGCAGTTACAGGGGGCTAACCTACGAGCAGTACTTC. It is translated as CASSYRGLTYEQYF.